This is a list of T cell receptor beta chains from one sample in a study of beta chain features in type 1 diabetes. Libraries were prepared by immunoSEQ multiplex PCR; TCRdb keeps only in-frame clonotypes and omits some of them. The table records about 53,000 clones, 55% to 80% of them present only once. The sample comprised stem cell memory CD4+ T cells from blood. All receptors derive from a woman in her twenties or thirties with type 1 diabetes. Each CDR3 is given with its conserved first and last residue. Fields, in order: D gene, V gene, clone size, J gene, CDR3 DNA, CDR3 protein. The D gene is left open where the match is weak. Part of the rows lack a size; the others show once, few, many or a class for expanded clones.

-	TRBV2	-	TRBJ2-2	TGTGCCAGCAGTGGGGGACAATTGGTTACCGGGGAGCTGTTTTTT	CASSGGQLVTGELFF
-	TRBV5-1	-	TRBJ1-2	TGCGCCAGCAGCTTGGATCGTCCGTCGGGTGGCTACACCTTC	CASSLDRPSGGYTF
-	TRBV15	-	TRBJ1-2	TGTGCCACCAGCAGAGTGGACGGAGGCTATGGCTACACCTTC	CATSRVDGGYGYTF
TRBD1	TRBV5-8	few	TRBJ1-4	TGTGCCAGCAGCCTCGACAGGGGAAATGAAAAACTGTTTTTT	CASSLDRGNEKLFF
-	TRBV18	-	TRBJ1-2	TGTGCCAGCTCACCCTCAGGGGAAAATGGCTACACCTTC	CASSPSGENGYTF
TRBD2	TRBV5-6	-	TRBJ2-1	TGTGCCAGCAGCTTTATAACTAGCGGGCGCAATGAGCAGTTCTTC	CASSFITSGRNEQFF
-	TRBV2	few	TRBJ1-1	TGTGCCAGCAGTCTCCTGAACACTGAAGCTTTCTTT	CASSLLNTEAFF
-	TRBV2	-	TRBJ2-1	TGTGCCAGCGGCCCGGGGGAGCAGTTCTTC	CASGPGEQFF
TRBD1	TRBV29-1	-	TRBJ1-1	TGCAGCGTCAAATCGACAGGGGGCTCGGGCACTGAAGCTTTCTTT	CSVKSTGGSGTEAFF
-	TRBV7-9	once	TRBJ2-1	TGTGCCAGCAGCTTGAGAGCGTTCTACAATGAGCAGTTCTTC	CASSLRAFYNEQFF
-	TRBV10-2	once	TRBJ2-5	TGCGCCAGCAGTAGGAGTCCAGGGGTGGGCGAGACCCAGTACTTC	CASSRSPGVGETQYF
TRBD2	TRBV7-2	-	TRBJ2-1	TGTGCCAGTAGCTCGGCGGGGGGGCTGGTTATGGAGCAGTTCTTC	CASSSAGGLVMEQFF
TRBD2	TRBV28	once	TRBJ2-7	TGTGCCAGCAGTTTATCCGGGACTAGCGGGAGAGTAGGCGAGCAGTACTTC	CASSLSGTSGRVGEQYF
TRBD1	TRBV2	few	TRBJ2-5	TGTGCCAGCAGCACGGGACAGTGGGAGACCCAGTACTTC	CASSTGQWETQYF
-	TRBV18	-	TRBJ1-2	TGTGCCAGCTCACCCACTTACCCCTATGGCTACACCTTC	CASSPTYPYGYTF